The 28 T cell receptor beta chains given below trace back to one sample, sequenced in a study of T cells in Graves' hyperthyroidism and ophthalmopathy. TCR beta CDR3 regions were amplified from RNA. The HTBI primer set was used in a first-round RT-PCR of the TCR CDR3. TCRdb reprocessed the multiplex PCR reads with MiXCR, giving one entry per CDR3 protein. The sample consists of 500,000 to 700,000 distinct CDR3 sequences, over 15% of them appearing once. Sample: blood. The receptors come from a woman under 30 with Graves' hyperthyroidism.

Ten or more counts support this clonotype. V usage is TRBV20-1 and J usage is TRBJ1-1; D call uncertain. CDR1 is DFQATT and CDR2 is SNEGSKA in the germline V gene (reference sequence). The length of the CDR3 is 11 residues. The V and J ends lost 5 bases and 11 bases respectively, with 15 bases between them. Here the CDR3 DNA reads TGCAGTGCTTCAGAGGGAGGGTCGGCTTTCTTT. Its translation: CSASEGGSAFF.

This clonotype was detected a few times. CDR3 in DNA: TGCAGTGCTAGAGTGTGGACAGCTCAAACGGGGGCCAAAAACATTCAGTACTTC. It yields the protein CSARVWTAQTGAKNIQYF. The chain combines TRBV20-1 with TRBJ2-4; possibly TRBD1 for D (6 bases). The CDR3 runs 18 residues. The V end lost 1 base, the J end lost 1 base, and 20 bases lay between the germline ends. CDR1 and CDR2 from the germline V gene are DFQATT and SNEGSKA (reference sequence).

CDR3 amino acids: CASNRGQPSGANVLTF. Written as DNA, the CDR3 is TGCGCCAGCAACCGCGGACAACCCTCTGGGGCCAACGTCCTGACTTTC. The rearrangement joins TRBV5-1 to TRBJ2-6; D is perhaps TRBD1 (5 bases). Germline-derived CDR1 and CDR2 are SGHRS and YFSETQ. Trimming took off 6 bases at V and 0 bases at J, with 13 bases between the two ends. This CDR3 has 16 residues. Full variable domain (rest looked up from reference TRBV5-1 and TRBJ2-6): KAGVTQTPRYLIKTRGQQVTLSCSPISGHRSVSWYQQTPGQGLQFLFEYFSETQRNKGNFPGRFSGRQFSNSRSEMNVSTLELGDSALYLCASNRGQPSGANVLTFGAGSRLTVL.

In this sample, this clonotype turned up many times. J is TRBJ2-2 and V is TRBV2; possibly TRBD1 for D (5 bases). The CDR3 has 15 amino acids. Between the trimmed V and J ends, which lost 7 bases and 5 bases, there was a span of 17 bases. The germline V gene has CDR1 SNHLY and CDR2 FYNNEI. The chain's CDR3 is CASTPIDSSTGELFF. The CDR3 nucleotides read TGTGCCAGCACCCCGATTGACAGTTCGACCGGGGAGCTGTTTTTT.

This clonotype was seen ten or more times. CDR3 protein: CAWSVGDMNTGELFF. In DNA, the CDR3 is TGTGCCTGGAGTGTGGGGGACATGAACACCGGGGAGCTGTTTTTT. This chain uses TRBV30 with TRBJ2-2; D is possibly TRBD1 (6 bases). This CDR3 has 15 amino acids. The germline V gene encodes CDR1 GTSNPN and CDR2 SVGIG (reference sequence). With 0 bases removed from V and 1 base from J, the gap between germline ends came to 9 bases.

This clonotype was picked up many times. V gene TRBV5-1 combines with J gene TRBJ1-5, with TRBD1 matching 7 bases. Losses at the gene ends were 0 bases for V and 5 bases for J; bases not matched to a gene: 5. The germline V gene encodes CDR1 SGHRS and CDR2 YFSETQ. The length of the CDR3 is 15 residues. The CDR3 region is CASSLEGARHQPQHF. The CDR3, as DNA: TGCGCCAGCAGCTTGGAGGGGGCGCGGCATCAGCCCCAGCATTTT.

The V and J genes are TRBV6-1 and TRBJ2-1; D unresolved. The germline CDR1 and CDR2 sequences are MNHNS and SASEGT. V was clipped by 6 bases and J by 6 bases, with 15 bases between them. The CDR3 spans 14 residues. The CDR3 DNA reads as TGTGCCAGCAGGACCGGCCCCACAGTCAATGAGCAGTTCTTC. Encoded protein: CASRTGPTVNEQFF.

This clonotype was seen ten or more times. The CDR3 DNA is TGTGCCAGCAGTTTATCGCTTGGCACAGATACGCAGTATTTT. This codes for CASSLSLGTDTQYF. The chain is built from TRBV12-3 or TRBV12-4 and TRBJ2-3; D is uncertain. The CDR3 extends over 14 amino acids. The V gene lost 2 bases and the J gene lost 1 base, with 7 bases spanning the gap.

This clonotype was counted at least ten times. This chain connects TRBV28 to TRBJ2-3; D is undetermined. V gave up 3 bases and J gave up 0 bases, with 10 bases separating them. Germline V lookup: CDR1 MDHEN, CDR2 SYDVKM. The CDR3 is 15 residues long. The CDR3 sequence is CASSLAHPSTDTQYF. CDR3 coding DNA: TGTGCCAGCAGTTTGGCCCATCCTAGCACAGATACGCAGTATTTT.

This clonotype was detected ten times or more. The J gene is TRBJ2-5, the V gene TRBV6-2 or TRBV6-3, with D unresolved. CDR3 length: 14 residues. Deletions cut 1 base from V and 1 base from J, with 7 bases between. Germline V gives CDR1 MNHEY, CDR2 SVGEGT. The CDR3 sequence: CASSYYNLQETQYF. The DNA of the CDR3 is TGTGCCAGCAGTTACTACAACCTCCAAGAGACCCAGTACTTC.

This clonotype showed up just a few times. In DNA form, the CDR3 reads TGTGCCAGCAGCCAAGATTGGTCGGGGGCGATTGACCAGCCCCAGCATTTT. It translates to CASSQDWSGAIDQPQHF. This rearrangement joins TRBV3-1 to TRBJ1-5; TRBD1 might be the D (6 bases). The length of the CDR3 is 17 residues. Germline V gene sequence: CDR1 LGHDT, CDR2 YNNKEL (reference sequence). V was pared by 0 bases and J by 7 bases, with 19 bases between. Using reference TRBV3-1 and TRBJ1-5 for the parts outside the CDR3, the full variable domain is DTAVSQTPKYLVTQMGNDKSIKCEQNLGHDTMYWYKQDSKKFLKIMFSYNNKELIINETVPNRFSPKSPDKAHLNLHINSLELGDSAVYFCASSQDWSGAIDQPQHFGDGTRLSIL.

The chain employs TRBV19 and TRBJ1-5, with D perhaps TRBD1 (5 bases). Germline V CDR1 and CDR2: LNHDA, SQIVND (reference sequence). The V gene lost 7 bases and the J gene lost 0 bases, with 16 bases spanning the gap. The CDR3 is 16 amino acids. The CDR3 sequence is CASTPNSRGSNQPQHF. The CDR3 nucleotides read TGTGCCAGTACCCCCAACAGTAGGGGTAGCAATCAGCCCCAGCATTTT.

The CDR3 loop reads CASSSFWPVNTEAFF. For the CDR3, the DNA is TGTGCCAGCAGTTCATTTTGGCCAGTGAACACTGAAGCTTTCTTT. The chain has TRBV11-2 and TRBJ1-1; D ambiguous. This CDR3 has 15 residues. Per the germline V gene, CDR1 is SGHAT and CDR2 is FQNNGV. Trimming took 6 bases from V and 0 from J, leaving 14 bases between them.

This clonotype was counted only a few times. The V and J genes are TRBV7-2 and TRBJ2-7; TRBD2 matches at 14 bases. V lost 5 bases, J lost 0 bases, and 9 bases stayed unmatched. CDR1 and CDR2 (germline): SGHTA, FQGNSA. This CDR3 has 18 residues. In nucleotides, the CDR3 is TGTGCCAGCAGCCGCGGACTAGCGGGGGGACCTATCTCCTACGAGCAGTACTTC. Translated: CASSRGLAGGPISYEQYF.

Of note for this clonotype: At one end the junction does not follow the germline gene, possibly because of a read error. The rearrangement joins TRBV12-3 or TRBV12-4 to TRBJ2-1; 9 bases match TRBD1. The CDR3 is 17 residues long. CDR3 amino acids: CASSLALGQGSYNERFF. The CDR3 DNA reads as TGTGCCAGCAGTTTAGCCCTTGGACAGGGGAGCTACAATGAGCGGTTCTTC.

This clonotype has only a few counts. The rearrangement uses TRBV7-3 and TRBJ2-1; unclear D gene. V was pared by 1 base and J by 8 bases, with 18 bases between. The CDR3 runs to 16 residues. The germline gives CDR1 SGHTA, CDR2 FQGTGA. The CDR3 DNA sequence: TGTGCCAGCAGCTTAAATTTAGCCCTCCCTGCGGATGAGCAGTTCTTC. Protein product: CASSLNLALPADEQFF.

V is TRBV3-1 and J is TRBJ1-3; a possible D gene is TRBD1 (6 bases). Germline V CDR1 and CDR2: LGHDT, YNNKEL (reference sequence). The CDR3 totals 17 residues. Trimming took off 4 bases at V and 4 bases at J, with 20 bases between the two ends. CDR3 sequence: CASSPIRGGFTGNTIYF. The CDR3 nucleotides are TGTGCCAGCAGCCCCATAAGAGGGGGATTTACCGGAAACACCATATATTTT. Full variable domain (missing parts from reference TRBV3-1 and TRBJ1-3): DTAVSQTPKYLVTQMGNDKSIKCEQNLGHDTMYWYKQDSKKFLKIMFSYNNKELIINETVPNRFSPKSPDKAHLNLHINSLELGDSAVYFCASSPIRGGFTGNTIYFGEGSWLTVV.

This clonotype was detected only a few times. J is TRBJ2-1 and V is TRBV12-3 or TRBV12-4, with D possibly matching TRBD2 (5 bases). V was trimmed by 3 bases and J by 8 bases, leaving 5 bases between them. This CDR3 has 11 amino acids. CDR3 sequence (DNA): TGTGCCAGCAGTTTTAGCGATGAGCAGTTCTTC. Its translation is CASSFSDEQFF.

Comments on this clonotype: One base away lies a much larger clone, so this may be a sequencing read error. The CDR3 end shows no conserved phenylalanine or tryptophan, and so a read error is likely. J is TRBJ2-1 and V is TRBV29-1, with a weak D call TRBD2 (5 bases). This CDR3 region has 13 residues. Germline V gives CDR1 SQVTM, CDR2 ANQGSEA. CDR3 residues: CSAERGLYNEQFS. DNA for the CDR3: TGCAGCGCTGAAAGAGGGCTTTACAATGAGCAGTTCTCC.

This clonotype was found many times. The chain has TRBV7-2 and TRBJ2-1; 10 nucleotides line up with TRBD2. This CDR3 region has 15 residues. J lost 9 bases, V lost 4 bases, and 9 bases had no gene match. Germline-derived CDR1 and CDR2 are SGHTA and FQGNSA. As DNA, the CDR3 is TGTGCCAGCAGCTCCCTAGCGGGAGTTTTGAGTGAGCAGTTCTTC. Its translation: CASSSLAGVLSEQFF.

This clonotype has a handful of counts. This chain uses TRBV5-4 with TRBJ2-5; D is ambiguous. Per germline, CDR1 SGHNT and CDR2 YYREEE (reference sequence). V lost 5 bases, J lost 1 base, and 9 bases lay in between. The CDR3 runs to 13 residues. The CDR3 DNA reads TGTGCCAGCAGATCACCGGGCCAAGAGACCCAGTACTTC. As protein: CASRSPGQETQYF.

This clonotype was recorded a few times. This may be a read error: a much more frequent sequence differs by one nucleotide. The chain is built from TRBV25-1 and TRBJ2-7; TRBD2 might be the D (5 bases). Trimming stripped 6 bases from V and 0 bases from J, with 6 bases between. CDR3 length: 12 residues. Germline V lookup: CDR1 MGHDK, CDR2 SYGVNS. CDR3 sequence: CASREDSYEQYF. The CDR3 nucleotides are TGTGCCAGCAGGGAGGACTCCTACGAGCAGTACTTC.

With regard to this clonotype: One junction end does not reproduce the germline sequence, and a read error may be involved. This chain uses TRBV5-4 with TRBJ1-2; D is unresolved. CDR1 is SGHNT and CDR2 is YYREEE in the germline V gene (reference sequence). This CDR3 comprises 13 residues. CDR3 amino acids: CAGSLQRMAGYTF. The DNA of the CDR3 is TGTGCCGGCAGCTTACAACGAATGGCGGGCTACACCTTC.

This clonotype was detected ten times or more. V is TRBV15 and J is TRBJ1-1, with unresolved D. This CDR3 contains 14 residues. V was trimmed by 0 bases and J by 1 base, leaving 6 bases between them. Germline V CDR1 and CDR2: LNHNV, YYDKDF (reference sequence). Written as DNA, the CDR3 is TGTGCCACCAGCAGAGATCGGCCGAACACTGAAGCTTTCTTT. It codes for CATSRDRPNTEAFF.

In its sample, this clonotype was seen a few times. The chain employs TRBV2 and TRBJ1-6; the match to TRBD1 covers 9 bases. V shed 7 bases and J 10 bases; nucleotides not matched to a gene: 8. Germline V gene lookup returns CDR1 SNHLY and CDR2 FYNNEI. The CDR3 contains 14 residues. CDR3 coding DNA: TGTGCCAGCACCATCGGACAGGGGAACTCACCCCTCCACTTT. This sequence encodes CASTIGQGNSPLHF.

The rearrangement joins TRBV2 to TRBJ1-5, with a possible D match to TRBD1 (5 bases). CDR3 length: 14 residues. Trimming removed 7 bases at V and 4 bases at J, with 14 bases between. CDR1 and CDR2 (germline): SNHLY, FYNNEI. CDR3 bases: TGTGCCAGCAAGGGCTTGGGGCCTAATCAGCCCCAGCATTTT. As protein: CASKGLGPNQPQHF.

CDR3 protein: CASSFRGPTYEQYF. CDR3 sequence (DNA): TGTGCCAGCAGCTTTAGGGGTCCTACCTACGAGCAGTACTTC. The rearrangement joins TRBV5-4 to TRBJ2-7; TRBD1 might be the D (5 bases). Germline loops: CDR1 SGHNT, CDR2 YYREEE (reference sequence). The CDR3 loop spans 14 amino acids. V lost 2 bases, J lost 2 bases, and 11 bases lay in between.

This clonotype was picked up many times. The rearrangement uses TRBV12-3 or TRBV12-4 and TRBJ1-1; D ambiguous. Trimming shortened V by 7 bases and J by 1 base, and 13 bases separated the two germline ends. The CDR3 is 14 amino acids. The CDR3 sequence: CASINFRTNTEAFF. CDR3 DNA: TGTGCCAGCATCAATTTCCGGACGAACACTGAAGCTTTCTTT.